One and the same sample provided the 26 T cell receptor beta chains below, sequenced in a study of blood T cell repertoires in COVID-19. Some clones are missing from TCRdb's copy, which holds only in-frame ones; the method was immunoSEQ multiplex PCR. Of some 87,000 clones listed, approximately 86% were seen once; the top ten hold about 10%. The sequenced sample was peripheral blood. The receptors were gathered from a woman in her 70s with active or convalescent COVID-19.

The V gene is TRBV7-8, the J gene TRBJ1-2; tentative D call: TRBD1 (5 bases). The CDR3 is made up of 13 amino acids. The V end lost 1 base, the J end lost 7 bases, and 10 bases lay between the germline ends. In germline, CDR1 is SGHVS, CDR2 FQNEAQ. In nucleotides, the CDR3 is TGTGCCAGCAGCTTAGGTCAGGGTTTTGGCTACACCTTC. Amino acid sequence: CASSLGQGFGYTF.

This chain links TRBV5-1 with TRBJ1-4, with D perhaps matching TRBD1 (6 bases). Germline V gene sequence: CDR1 SGHRS, CDR2 YFSETQ. This CDR3 contains 14 residues. Deletions cut 3 bases from V and 8 bases from J, with 14 bases between. In DNA form, the CDR3 reads TGCGCCAGCAGCTCGGACAGTCGTGAGGAAAAACTGTTTTTT. Its translation is CASSSDSREEKLFF. The complete variable domain, with remaining parts taken from reference TRBV5-1 and TRBJ1-4, reads KAGVTQTPRYLIKTRGQQVTLSCSPISGHRSVSWYQQTPGQGLQFLFEYFSETQRNKGNFPGRFSGRQFSNSRSEMNVSTLELGDSALYLCASSSDSREEKLFFGSGTQLSVL.

The chain has TRBV25-1 and TRBJ1-2; the match to TRBD1 covers 8 bases. The junction had 11 bases not matched to a gene; V was cut back by 6 bases and J by 8 bases. From germline, CDR1 is MGHDK and CDR2 SYGVNS. CDR3 length equals 14 residues. The CDR3 sequence is CASRKTGEVGGYTF. The CDR3 DNA follows: TGTGCCAGCAGGAAGACAGGGGAGGTGGGGGGCTACACCTTC.

This sequence joins TRBV6-2 or TRBV6-3 and TRBJ2-2; TRBD2 is a possible D gene (5 bases). This CDR3 has 15 residues. The germline CDR1 and CDR2 sequences are MNHEY and SVGEGT. V was clipped by 1 base and J by 6 bases, with 12 bases between them. DNA for the CDR3: TGTGCCAGCAGTTACTGGGGTGTCGGGGCCGGGGAGCTGTTTTTT. Its translation: CASSYWGVGAGELFF.

The rearrangement joins TRBV6-6 to TRBJ2-7; D is perhaps TRBD2 (6 bases). CDR3 size: 14 residues. Looked up from germline, CDR1 is MNHNY and CDR2 is SVGAGI (reference sequence). Trimming cost V 5 bases and J 5 bases, with 16 bases left between them. CDR3 DNA sequence: TGTGCCAGCAGTGCCGGGCGGGGCAGGAACGAGCAGTACTTC. Its translation is CASSAGRGRNEQYF.

V usage is TRBV28 and J usage is TRBJ1-3; a possible D gene is TRBD1 (5 bases). Trimming took off 8 bases at V and 2 bases at J, with 7 bases between the two ends. Germline V gene data show CDR1 as MDHEN and CDR2 as SYDVKM. The CDR3 has 12 residues. CDR3: CASWGAGNTIYF. CDR3 sequence (DNA): TGTGCCAGCTGGGGGGCTGGAAACACCATATATTTT. Drawing the rest from reference TRBV28 and TRBJ1-3, the complete variable domain is DVKVTQSSRYLVKRTGEKVFLECVQDMDHENMFWYRQDPGLGLRLIYFSYDVKMKEKGDIPEGYSVSREKKERFSLILESASTNQTSMYLCASWGAGNTIYFGEGSWLTVV.

The V call is TRBV18, the J call TRBJ2-3; D not certain. There are 14 residues in the CDR3. Trimming removed 2 bases at V and 1 base at J, with 7 bases between. Germline CDR1 reads KGHSH; CDR2 reads LQKENI. This CDR3 is CASSPVSGTDTQYF. The CDR3 region has the DNA TGTGCCAGCTCACCAGTAAGCGGCACAGATACGCAGTATTTT.

The chain links TRBV15 to TRBJ2-2; D is perhaps TRBD2 (5 bases). Trimming pared 5 bases from V and 5 bases from J, leaving 15 bases between. This CDR3 comprises 15 residues. Looked up from germline, CDR1 is LNHNV and CDR2 is YYDKDF (reference sequence). The CDR3: CATSRGGQGTGELFF. The DNA for the CDR3 is TGTGCCACCAGCCGCGGAGGCCAAGGAACCGGGGAGCTGTTTTTT.

This clone occurred once. The chain uses TRBV5-6 and TRBJ2-7; TRBD1 aligns across 7 bases. The J segment lost 3 bases and the V segment lost 2 bases, leaving 2 bases of the junction unmatched. The CDR3 runs 13 residues. The germline CDR1 and CDR2 sequences are SGHDT and YYEEEE. Here the CDR3 DNA reads TGTGCCAGCAGCTTCAGGGACAGCTACGAGCAGTACTTC. This translates into CASSFRDSYEQYF. Drawing the rest from reference TRBV5-6 and TRBJ2-7, the complete variable domain is DAGVTQSPTHLIKTRGQQVTLRCSPKSGHDTVSWYQQALGQGPQFIFQYYEEEERQRGNFPDRFSGHQFPNYSSELNVNALLLGDSALYLCASSFRDSYEQYFGPGTRLTVT.

The V gene is TRBV19, the J gene TRBJ1-1, with 12 bases aligning to TRBD1. The CDR3 loop spans 14 amino acids. The J segment lost 9 bases and the V segment lost 9 bases, leaving 11 bases of the junction unmatched. CDR1 is LNHDA and CDR2 is SQIVND in the germline V gene (reference sequence). In nucleotides, the CDR3 is TGTGCCAGCACCGGGACAGGGGGCAGTGTTAAAGCTTTCTTT. This translates into CASTGTGGSVKAFF. Full variable domain (missing parts from reference TRBV19 and TRBJ1-1): DGGITQSPKYLFRKEGQNVTLSCEQNLNHDAMYWYRQDPGQGLRLIYYSQIVNDFQKGDIAEGYSVSREKKESFPLTVTSAQKNPTAFYLCASTGTGGSVKAFFGQGTRLTVV.

This clone was seen only once. The J gene is TRBJ1-2, the V gene TRBV4-3; D is possibly TRBD1 (6 bases). This CDR3 region has 14 residues. The V gene's germline CDR1 is LGHNA and CDR2 YSLEER. V lost 1 base, J lost 6 bases, and 12 bases lay in between. For the CDR3, the DNA is TGCGCCAGCAGCCAAGTACAGGGCCCCGATGGCTACACCTTC. It translates to CASSQVQGPDGYTF.

The gene calls are TRBV6-1 and TRBJ2-1, with a weak D call TRBD2 (7 bases). CDR3 length: 15 residues. Trimming shortened V by 2 bases and J by 11 bases, and 19 bases separated the two germline ends. Per germline, CDR1 MNHNS and CDR2 SASEGT. The CDR3 DNA follows: TGTGCCAGCAGTGAACACGAGACAAAGGGGGGGAAGCAGTTCTTC. Translation: CASSEHETKGGKQFF.

This chain uses TRBV2 with TRBJ2-2, with a weak D call TRBD1 (7 bases). Germline CDR1 is SNHLY and CDR2 is FYNNEI. Trimming shortened V by 6 bases and J by 8 bases, and 19 bases separated the two germline ends. The CDR3 is made up of 15 amino acids. The CDR3 DNA reads TGTGCCAGCAGCGTTCGACAGGGAGGTCTTGGGGAGCTGTTTTTT. Translation gives CASSVRQGGLGELFF.

This rearrangement joins TRBV5-6 to TRBJ2-7, with 7 bases lining up with TRBD2. The V gene end was trimmed by 0 bases and the J gene end by 0 bases; junction bases not matched to a gene: 6. The CDR3 consists of 16 residues. CDR1 is SGHDT, CDR2 YYEEEE, per germline. The CDR3 sequence is CASSLGGGGGSYEQYF. CDR3 sequence (DNA): TGTGCCAGCAGCTTGGGAGGTGGCGGGGGCTCCTACGAGCAGTACTTC.

The V and J genes are TRBV7-2 and TRBJ2-2, with D perhaps matching TRBD2 (6 bases). Per germline, CDR1 SGHTA and CDR2 FQGNSA. The CDR3 runs 16 residues. V gave up 5 bases and J gave up 2 bases, with 15 bases separating them. The CDR3 region is CASSPRLGGNTGELFF. CDR3 nucleotide sequence: TGTGCCAGCAGCCCCCGGTTGGGGGGAAACACCGGGGAGCTGTTTTTT.

This clone was detected once. This chain connects TRBV11-2 to TRBJ2-5, with 8 positions matching TRBD1. The V gene's germline CDR1 is SGHAT and CDR2 FQNNGV. Losses at the gene ends were 4 bases for V and 4 bases for J; bases not matched to a gene: 8. The CDR3 runs to 15 residues. DNA for the CDR3: TGTGCCAGCAGCTACAGGCGTACAGGGGGAGAGACCCAGTACTTC. Translated: CASSYRRTGGETQYF.

V and J are TRBV21-1 and TRBJ2-7; the D call TRBD1 from the table was never checked on the DNA. TRBV21-1 is shown as a pseudogene. This CDR3 is built from 15 residues. For the CDR3, the DNA is TGTGCCAGCAGCAAAGCGAGGGGGTACGCCTACGAGCAGTACTTC. Translation: CASSKARGYAYEQYF.

V is TRBV23-1 and J is TRBJ2-5; 7 bases are a match to TRBD1. TRBV23-1 is classed as an ORF, of uncertain function. The CDR3 spans 14 residues. V lost 4 bases to trimming and J lost 5 bases; unmatched junction nucleotides: 7. The CDR3 nucleotides read TGCGCCAGCAGTCTCTACGGGACAGTGGAGACCCAGTACTTC. Protein sequence: CASSLYGTVETQYF.

V is TRBV7-9 and J is TRBJ2-7; 9 bases map to TRBD1. This CDR3 is built from 14 residues. The V segment lost 7 bases and the J segment 3 bases; nucleotides outside the gene matches: 7. Per the germline V gene, CDR1 is SEHNR and CDR2 is FQNEAQ (reference sequence). In DNA form, the CDR3 reads TGTGCCAGCACCTGGACAGGGGCGGTCTACGAGCAGTACTTC. This sequence encodes CASTWTGAVYEQYF.

V and J are TRBV2 and TRBJ2-5; 9 nucleotides line up with TRBD1. CDR1 and CDR2 (germline): SNHLY, FYNNEI. The CDR3 loop spans 15 amino acids. The junction had 7 bases not matched to a gene; V was cut back by 6 bases and J by 2 bases. The CDR3, as DNA: TGTGCCAGCAGACCAACAGGGGGCTTACAAGAGACCCAGTACTTC. Protein: CASRPTGGLQETQYF.

V usage is TRBV6-4 and J usage is TRBJ2-3; 11 nucleotides line up with TRBD2. Per the germline V gene, CDR1 is MRHNA and CDR2 is SNTAGT. The CDR3 runs 17 residues. Germline trimming cut 0 bases from V and 5 bases from J; bases unmatched to any gene: 7. The CDR3 DNA is TGTGCCAGCAGTGACTCAGTCGGGACTAGCGGAAGAGATACGCAGTATTTT. It translates to CASSDSVGTSGRDTQYF.

As to this clone: Other DNA sequences in the sample encode the same CDR3. This rearrangement joins TRBV7-2 to TRBJ2-1, with 9 bases matching TRBD2. This CDR3 has 16 residues. Per the germline V gene, CDR1 is SGHTA and CDR2 is FQGNSA. Trimming took 5 bases from V and 0 from J; bases not matched to a gene: 5. This CDR3 is CASSLSGGSSYNEQFF. The CDR3 nucleotides are TGTGCCAGCAGCCTTAGCGGGGGTAGCTCCTACAATGAGCAGTTCTTC.

The rearrangement links TRBV4-1 to TRBJ2-2, with D possibly TRBD1 on 6 matching bases. Trimming took 0 bases from V and 4 from J, leaving 9 bases between them. The germline V gene has CDR1 MGHRA and CDR2 YSYEKL. This CDR3 is built from 15 residues. CDR3 region: CASSQDWGPTGELFF. DNA of the CDR3: TGCGCCAGCAGCCAAGATTGGGGGCCCACCGGGGAGCTGTTTTTT.

This chain links TRBV2 with TRBJ2-5, with TRBD1 identical over 10 bases. The junction had 8 bases not matched to a gene; V was cut back by 11 bases and J by 2 bases. Germline-derived CDR1 and CDR2 are SNHLY and FYNNEI. This CDR3 has 14 amino acids. The CDR3 loop is CAGSGTGVQETQYF. The CDR3 DNA follows: TGTGCCGGCTCCGGGACAGGGGTACAAGAGACCCAGTACTTC. Full variable domain (rest looked up from reference TRBV2 and TRBJ2-5): EPEVTQTPSHQVTQMGQEVILRCVPISNHLYFYWYRQILGQKVEFLVSFYNNEISEKSEIFDDQFSVERPDGSNFTLKIRSTKLEDSAMYFCAGSGTGVQETQYFGPGTRLLVL.

The chain carries TRBV6-5 and TRBJ2-3; 10 bases are a match to TRBD1. V lost 4 bases and J lost 3; bases outside the gene matches: 1. Germline V gives CDR1 MNHEY, CDR2 SVGAGI. The CDR3 totals 14 residues. CDR3 bases: TGTGCCAGCAGTTTGGACAGGGGGACAGATACGCAGTATTTT. This sequence encodes CASSLDRGTDTQYF.

The rearrangement joins TRBV28 to TRBJ1-2; the match to TRBD1 covers 7 bases. V shed 1 base, J shed 6 bases, and the junction held 5 bases outside the gene matches. This CDR3 spans 14 amino acids. The germline CDR1 and CDR2 sequences are MDHEN and SYDVKM. CDR3 DNA: TGTGCCAGCAGTTTATTAGACAGGGTGAATGGCTACACCTTC. Translating it yields CASSLLDRVNGYTF.